This TCR beta chain was observed in a study of cytomegalovirus exposure and HLA in healthy donors. Study information: An analysis done earlier identified some 120 million unique TCR beta sequences from 150 million to 200 million T cells. Findings and limits, study-wide: Among immune exposure information, only CMV serostatus was available. Later examination showed HLA-associated TCR beta chains had greater clonal expansion than equally common others.

Comment on this clone: Its antigen is still unknown.

V was clipped by 0 bases and J by 0 bases, with 7 bases between them. The CDR3 runs to 14 residues. Germline V lookup: CDR1 SGHRS, CDR2 YFSETQ. Likely unrecorded immune exposures existed in these nominally healthy donors. The PCR made use of 60 Vbeta and 13 Jbeta primers. Sequencing used immunoSEQ multiplex PCR; TCRdb keeps in-frame clones, though not all of them. There are 150,000 or so clones in the sample; roughly 70% occur only once, and approximately 2.1% lies in the top ten. The chain has TRBV5-1 and TRBJ2-7; D is possibly TRBD1 (5 bases). The specimen was PBMCs. The source is a man under 40 in good health and CMV-seronegative. The CDR3 bases are TGCGCCAGCAGCTTGGCACAGGCCTCCTACGAGCAGTACTTC. It specifies CASSLAQASYEQYF.